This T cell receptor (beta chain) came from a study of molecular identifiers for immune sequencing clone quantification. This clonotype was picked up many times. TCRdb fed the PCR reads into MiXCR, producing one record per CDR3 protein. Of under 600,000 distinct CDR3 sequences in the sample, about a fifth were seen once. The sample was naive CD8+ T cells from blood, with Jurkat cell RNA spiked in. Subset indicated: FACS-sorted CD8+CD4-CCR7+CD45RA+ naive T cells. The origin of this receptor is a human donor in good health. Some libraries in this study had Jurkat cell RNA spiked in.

The CDR3 sequence: CASSSPGEFSGNTIYF. The CDR3 DNA is TGTGCCAGCAGCTCGCCCGGGGAGTTCTCTGGAAACACCATATATTTT. The chain recombines TRBV7-2 with TRBJ1-3, with D hard to call. This CDR3 region has 16 residues. With 4 bases removed from V and 0 bases from J, the gap between germline ends came to 13 bases. Germline CDR1 SGHTA, CDR2 FQGNSA.